This record covers a single T cell receptor (beta chain). These data originate in a study of technical replicates of blood from several donors. Trimming at V came to 10 bases and at J to 5 bases, leaving 6 bases not matched to a gene. CDR1 is SGHAT, CDR2 FQNNGV, per germline. CDR3 length: 12 residues. Clones were read by immunoSEQ multiplex PCR, and TCRdb kept only the in-frame ones, dropping some. The sample contains about 88,000 clones, 85% to 95% of which appear only once. V gene TRBV11-2 combines with J gene TRBJ2-5; 8 nucleotides match TRBD2. The source material was T cells isolated from PBMCs. This clonotype was sampled from a human donor in good health. The DNA for the CDR3 is TGTGCCAACGGGGGGGCGGGGGAGACCCAGTACTTC. Translation gives CANGGAGETQYF.